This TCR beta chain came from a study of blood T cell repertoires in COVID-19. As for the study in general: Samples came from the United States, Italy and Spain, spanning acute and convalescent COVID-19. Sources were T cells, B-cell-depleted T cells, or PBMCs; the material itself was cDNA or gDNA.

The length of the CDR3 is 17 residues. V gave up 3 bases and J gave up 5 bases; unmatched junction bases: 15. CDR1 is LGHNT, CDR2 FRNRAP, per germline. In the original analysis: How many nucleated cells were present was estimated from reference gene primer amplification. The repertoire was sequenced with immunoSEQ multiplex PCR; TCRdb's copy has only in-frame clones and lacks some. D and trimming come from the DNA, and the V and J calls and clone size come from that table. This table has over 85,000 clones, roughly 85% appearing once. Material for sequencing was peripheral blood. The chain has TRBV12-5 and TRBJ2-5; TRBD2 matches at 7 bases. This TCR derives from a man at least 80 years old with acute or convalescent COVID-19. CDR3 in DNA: TGTGCTAGTGGTTTATTCAGGTCTGGCGGGAGAAAGGAGACCCAGTACTTC. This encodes CASGLFRSGGRKETQYF.